This TCR beta chain was sequenced in a study of T cell responses to AZD1222 COVID-19 vaccine. Points on this clone: What it binds is unknown.

J lost 13 bases, V lost 10 bases, and 7 bases had no gene match. This CDR3 contains 11 residues. Germline V gene sequence: CDR1 KGHDR, CDR2 SFDVKD. Clones were read by immunoSEQ multiplex PCR, and TCRdb kept only the in-frame ones, dropping some. The sample comprises 150,000 to 200,000 clones, over 85% of which are singletons, and approximately 3.9% rests with the top ten. Whole-study results and caveats: Dominant at 160-218 and 743-854, vaccine-associated CD4 TCRs also spanned spike. Only after the peak T cell response were repertoires sampled.

The chain carries TRBV24-1 and TRBJ2-1; 9 bases match TRBD2. This TCR was recovered from an adult in good health. The specimen comprised peripheral blood, sampled on day 0 of AZD1222 vaccination. CDR3 sequence (DNA): TGTGCCACTCTTAGCGGGAGTTACCAGTTCTTC. Translation: CATLSGSYQFF.